These T cell receptor beta chains were read from a single sample in a study of blood T cells in healthy people across ages. TCRdb re-derived calls from the 5' RACE reads in MiXCR, one entry per CDR3 protein. The repertoire holds 700,000 or so distinct CDR3 sequences, with about a fifth as singletons. The material sequenced was blood. The receptor set was obtained from a man between 70 and 80 years old in good health. Both conserved end residues are part of each CDR3.

v_gene: TRBV9; len: 16; CDR3aa: CASSPQQALANEKLFF
v_gene: TRBV20-1; len: 14; CDR3aa: CSASWLVSQETQYF
v_gene: TRBV6-5; len: 14; CDR3aa: CASVTAVPRETQYF
v_gene: TRBV12-3/TRBV12-4; len: 16; CDR3aa: CASRPSSELAKNIQYF
v_gene: TRBV20-1; len: 15; CDR3aa: CSARAPGGSNQPQHF
v_gene: TRBV27; len: 13; CDR3aa: CASSREGVTEAFF
v_gene: TRBV20-1; len: 14; CDR3aa: CSARLAALQETQYF
v_gene: TRBV6-6; len: 17; CDR3aa: CASSSPSRTTGTGELFF
v_gene: TRBV7-8; len: 14; CDR3aa: CASSRLAGENIQYF
v_gene: TRBV15; len: 16; CDR3aa: CATSRDRLGSLDEQFF
v_gene: TRBV28; len: 13; CDR3aa: CASERRRTDTQYF
v_gene: TRBV19; len: 14; CDR3aa: CASHPGRDGGGYTF
v_gene: TRBV5-1; len: 16; CDR3aa: CASSLASLQGSDTQYF
v_gene: TRBV7-9; len: 15; CDR3aa: CASSLEGGTTEKLFF
v_gene: TRBV12-3/TRBV12-4; len: 14; CDR3aa: CASSGQGAGETQYF
v_gene: TRBV20-1; len: 16; CDR3aa: CSARDRGRGNTGELFF
v_gene: TRBV20-1; len: 12; CDR3aa: CSARAHDYGYTF
v_gene: TRBV6-5; len: 16; CDR3aa: CASSYSIASATDTQYF
v_gene: TRBV7-2; len: 14; CDR3aa: CASGSDWTDRSAYF
v_gene: TRBV28; len: 14; CDR3aa: CASRPGARVSPLHF